This T cell receptor beta chain was sequenced during a study of early T cells in non-severe SARS-CoV-2 infection. Study-wide background: Bulk RNA from unsorted whole blood was sequenced; chains were unpaired.

A single record per CDR3 protein comes from TCRdb applying MiXCR to the 5' RACE reads. The profile shows some 80,000 distinct CDR3 sequences, 9% to 15% of them singletons. The V and J ends lost 5 bases and 2 bases, in that order; junction bases with no gene match: 4. The CDR3 totals 16 residues. Germline assignment: CDR1 SGHRS and CDR2 YFSETQ. V usage is TRBV5-1 and J usage is TRBJ2-1; TRBD2 aligns across 13 bases. The receptor was isolated from an adult who was a healthcare worker with PCR-confirmed SARS-CoV-2 infection or an uninfected control (not recorded which). Sequenced material: whole blood. The CDR3: CASRRTSGGPYNEQFF. The CDR3 coding sequence is TGCGCCAGCAGGCGGACTAGCGGGGGCCCCTACAATGAGCAGTTCTTC.